This T cell receptor (beta chain) originates from a study of OX40 agonist ivuxolimab in advanced cancers. Generated by immunoSEQ multiplex PCR, the TCRdb table keeps only in-frame clones and is missing some. Of about 58,000 clones in the sample, roughly four fifths were seen once. Patients had blood sampled at baseline and again on cycle 4 day 1 and cycle 7 day 1. Deletions cut 7 bases from V and 0 bases from J, with 6 bases between. Germline CDR1 reads ENHRY; CDR2 reads SYGVKD. This CDR3 has 12 residues. The TCR sequence derives from an adult with an advanced solid tumor such as melanoma, head and neck, liver or kidney cancer. The sequencing here drew on CD4+ or CD8+ T cells sorted from blood, taken in a trial of the OX40 agonist ivuxolimab. This chain links TRBV10-3 with TRBJ2-5; D gene unclear. The CDR3 bases are TGTGCCATCAAGGCAGACCAAGAGACCCAGTACTTC. Protein: CAIKADQETQYF.